The clone carrying this T cell receptor (beta chain) was seen a handful of times. Its antigen remains unknown. This entry is derived from a study of cytomegalovirus exposure and HLA in healthy donors. Study information: Early released data comprised around 85 million unique TCRs from HLA-typed donors. Of the donors genotyped, several hundred in all, 75% to 90% fell in the Caucasian-associated ancestry cluster.

Germline trimming cut 3 bases from V and 15 bases from J; bases unmatched to any gene: 14. The CDR3 consists of 14 residues. CDR1 SGHNT and CDR2 YENEEA come from the germline V gene. Study-wide results and caveats: A missense variant in DCLRE1C was later tied to TCR beta V- and J-gene trimming. Later, an analysis found that common viral pathogens appeared to be linked with several of the most significant clusters.

Researchers ran the PCR with 60 Vbeta and 13 Jbeta primers. TCRdb keeps only in-frame clones here, not all; method: immunoSEQ multiplex PCR. Of approximately 30,000 clones listed, 65% to 75% are singletons. This TCR came from a man in his forties in good health and CMV-seropositive. Sequencing input: PBMCs. The chain carries TRBV11-3 and TRBJ2-1, with 7 nucleotides matching TRBD1. CDR3 bases: TGTGCCAGCAGCTTCGGGACAGCGGTTGGACTGGGGTTCTTC. It translates to CASSFGTAVGLGFF.